The 27 T cell receptor beta chains below come from one sample, sequenced in a study of molecular identifiers for immune sequencing clone quantification. TCRdb called the PCR reads again in MiXCR, with one record for every CDR3 protein. The sample consists of around 470,000 distinct CDR3 sequences, under 30% of them appearing once. Sequencing used naive CD8+ T cells from blood, with Jurkat cell RNA spiked in. The subset denotes: FACS-sorted CD8+CD4-CCR7+CD45RA+ naive T cells. These receptors all stem from a human donor in good health. Some libraries in this study had Jurkat cell RNA spiked in.

This clonotype was found many times. The chain uses TRBV24-1 and TRBJ1-5, with no clear D. The CDR3 spans 14 residues. Germline V gene sequence: CDR1 KGHDR, CDR2 SFDVKD. Trimming removed 1 base from V and 4 bases from J, with 7 bases in between. The CDR3 spells CATSDFDSNQPQHF. Here the CDR3 DNA reads TGTGCCACCAGTGATTTTGATTCGAATCAGCCCCAGCATTTT.

The chain carries TRBV7-9 and TRBJ2-5; D perhaps matches TRBD1 (6 bases). Per germline, CDR1 SEHNR and CDR2 FQNEAQ (reference sequence). V was pared by 5 bases and J by 5 bases, with 18 bases between. The CDR3 sequence is 15 residues long. The CDR3 coding sequence is TGTGCCAGCAGCGCCACCTTAGACAGGTTTGAGACCCAGTACTTC. Translating gives CASSATLDRFETQYF.

CDR3 nucleotides: TGTGCCAGCAGCCGACAAACTCCTGGACTAGCGGGAGAAGAGACCCAGTACTTC. Protein: CASSRQTPGLAGEETQYF. The rearrangement links TRBV4-2 to TRBJ2-5; 13 positions agree with TRBD2. The V and J ends lost 4 bases and 3 bases, in that order; junction bases with no gene match: 11. The CDR3 is 18 residues long. CDR1 LGHNA and CDR2 YNFKEQ come from the germline V gene.

Here the CDR3 reads CASSEGIGITEAFF. The CDR3 bases are TGTGCCAGCAGTGAAGGAATAGGGATCACTGAAGCTTTCTTT. The chain employs TRBV2 and TRBJ1-1, with D uncertain. V lost 1 base and J 4 bases, leaving 10 bases between the germline ends. The CDR3 has 14 residues. Germline loops: CDR1 SNHLY, CDR2 FYNNEI.

The chain combines TRBV7-9 with TRBJ2-1; TRBD2 agrees at 8 bases. V lost 6 bases, J lost 7 bases, and 8 bases stayed unmatched. The length of the CDR3 is 14 residues. Germline V CDR1 and CDR2: SEHNR, FQNEAQ (reference sequence). The CDR3 nucleotides read TGTGCCAGCAGGCTGACTAGCGATTGGAATGAGCAGTTCTTC. Protein product: CASRLTSDWNEQFF.

For the CDR3, the DNA is TGTGCCAGCAGCTCGACAGGATCAAACACTGAAGCTTTCTTT. Amino acids: CASSSTGSNTEAFF. The chain has TRBV7-9 and TRBJ1-1, with a possible D match to TRBD1 (6 bases). V dropped 4 bases and J dropped 2 bases, with 11 bases sitting between them. From germline, CDR1 is SEHNR and CDR2 FQNEAQ (reference sequence). CDR3 size: 14 residues.

This rearrangement joins TRBV7-8 to TRBJ1-5; no reliable D call. V lost 1 base to trimming and J lost 0 bases, with 7 bases between them. Germline V gene sequence: CDR1 SGHVS, CDR2 FQNEAQ. The CDR3 sequence is 15 residues long. The CDR3 reads CASSLVEDSNQPQHF. CDR3 bases: TGTGCCAGCAGCTTAGTGGAGGATAGCAATCAGCCCCAGCATTTT.

This clonotype showed up just a few times. The chain combines TRBV4-1 with TRBJ2-3; D is perhaps TRBD2 (7 bases). The CDR3 extends over 15 amino acids. In germline, CDR1 is MGHRA, CDR2 YSYEKL. Trimming took off 6 bases at V and 4 bases at J, with 17 bases between the two ends. The CDR3 coding sequence is TGCGCCAGCAGGCTTGATGGGGGGGCCGCAGATACGCAGTATTTT. This encodes CASRLDGGAADTQYF.

This clonotype was observed a few times. The chain has TRBV24-1 and TRBJ2-4, with unresolved D. Trimming shortened V by 2 bases and J by 9 bases, and 13 bases separated the two germline ends. The CDR3 has 14 amino acids. Germline CDR1 KGHDR, CDR2 SFDVKD. The CDR3 sequence: CATSDSVGMGIQYF. Here the CDR3 DNA reads TGTGCCACCAGTGATTCCGTGGGGATGGGCATTCAGTACTTC.

This clonotype was seen more than once but under ten times. The V gene is TRBV20-1, the J gene TRBJ2-7; a possible D gene is TRBD2 (7 bases). Germline V gene data show CDR1 as DFQATT and CDR2 as SNEGSKA (reference sequence). The CDR3 loop spans 14 amino acids. V dropped 4 bases and J dropped 3 bases, with 16 bases sitting between them. The CDR3 DNA follows: TGCAGTGCTAAGGGGCGGGGGCCCTTCTACGAGCAGTACTTC. This sequence encodes CSAKGRGPFYEQYF.

This clonotype was recorded at least ten times. The V gene is TRBV4-1, the J gene TRBJ2-7, with 10 bases that match TRBD1. From germline, CDR1 is MGHRA and CDR2 YSYEKL. The ends lost 6 bases at V and 4 bases at J; junction bases unmatched: 3. This CDR3 comprises 13 residues. CDR3 amino acids: CASRLDRGYEQYF. The CDR3 region has the DNA TGCGCCAGCAGACTGGACAGGGGGTACGAGCAGTACTTC.

CDR3: CSARDLGQGDEKLFF. CDR3 sequence (DNA): TGCAGTGCTAGAGATCTCGGACAGGGCGATGAAAAACTGTTTTTT. The chain is built from TRBV20-1 and TRBJ1-4, with 8 positions matching TRBD1. CDR1 is DFQATT, CDR2 SNEGSKA, per germline (reference sequence). The CDR3 sequence is 15 residues long. V dropped 0 bases and J dropped 6; count of bases not matched to a gene: 6.

Many counts were recorded for this clonotype. CDR3 nucleotide sequence: TGTGCCAGCAGTTTTGGGGGGCCTGGGGCCAACGTCCTGACTTTC. Translating gives CASSFGGPGANVLTF. The chain combines TRBV27 with TRBJ2-6; D may correspond to TRBD1 or TRBD2 (6 bases each). The CDR3 is made up of 15 amino acids. CDR1 is MNHEY and CDR2 is SMNVEV in the germline V gene (reference sequence). V lost 3 bases and J lost 2, with 8 bases in between.

This clonotype was observed many times. This chain joins TRBV5-8 and TRBJ2-4; possible D gene TRBD2, 5 bases. V was pared by 0 bases and J by 3 bases, with 10 bases between. The CDR3 is 15 residues long. The germline gives CDR1 SGHTS, CDR2 YDEGEE. The CDR3 spells CASSLGYGGKNIQYF. CDR3 DNA: TGTGCCAGCAGCTTGGGTTACGGAGGCAAAAACATTCAGTACTTC.

In its sample, this clonotype was seen many times. The chain combines TRBV5-1 with TRBJ2-3; TRBD2 aligns across 7 bases. Germline CDR1 reads SGHRS; CDR2 reads YFSETQ. After removal of 6 bases from V and 5 bases from J, the junction contained 9 bases not matched to a gene. This CDR3 contains 14 residues. The CDR3 nucleotides are TGCGCCAGCAAGCGGGAAGCCGGAGGAGATACGCAGTATTTT. This translates into CASKREAGGDTQYF.

J is TRBJ1-1 and V is TRBV7-9; D may be TRBD1 (5 bases). The V end was cut by 5 bases, the J end by 1 base, with 14 bases between. The V gene's germline CDR1 is SEHNR and CDR2 FQNEAQ (reference sequence). The CDR3 runs to 15 residues. The CDR3 DNA reads TGTGCCAGCAGCCCATCGGTCGGGGGGAACACTGAAGCTTTCTTT. It is translated as CASSPSVGGNTEAFF.

Turning to this clonotype: A much larger clone differs from this one at a single base, so this may be a read error. The V gene is TRBV5-3, the J gene TRBJ1-2, with TRBD1 identical over 8 bases. TRBV5-3 is marked as an open reading frame, function uncertain. The ends lost 9 bases at V and 8 bases at J; junction bases unmatched: 15. CDR3 length equals 14 residues. The CDR3: CANSLVSGGNGYTF. In nucleotides, the CDR3 is TGTGCCAACAGCTTGGTGTCAGGGGGCAACGGCTACACCTTC.

This clonotype was seen only a few times. The chain recombines TRBV7-6 with TRBJ2-5, with D tentatively TRBD1 (6 bases). Trimming took 4 bases from V and 2 from J, leaving 14 bases between them. The CDR3 loop spans 15 amino acids. From germline, CDR1 is SGHVS and CDR2 FNYEAQ. The CDR3 bases are TGTGCCAGCAGCTCGACAGGTCTAATACAAGAGACCCAGTACTTC. Protein sequence: CASSSTGLIQETQYF.

This clonotype has more than one count but fewer than ten. The chain recombines TRBV13 with TRBJ2-5; no definite D call. The germline V gene encodes CDR1 PRHDT and CDR2 FYEKMQ (reference sequence). The CDR3 is 13 residues long. Trimming took 8 bases from V and 0 from J, leaving 10 bases between them. The CDR3 nucleotides are TGTGCCAGCGCCCCGGCTAACCAAGAGACCCAGTACTTC. Its protein product is CASAPANQETQYF. The full variable domain, with the rest looked up from reference TRBV13 and TRBJ2-5, is AAGVIQSPRHLIKEKRETATLKCYPIPRHDTVYWYQQGPGQDPQFLISFYEKMQSDKGSIPDRFSAQQFSDYHSELNMSSLELGDSALYFCASAPANQETQYFGPGTRLLVL.

The chain carries TRBV11-2 and TRBJ1-2; D remains ambiguous. V was shortened by 9 bases and J by 13 bases, with 12 bases between the two germline ends. The CDR3 spans 9 residues. Germline V gene data show CDR1 as SGHAT and CDR2 as FQNNGV. In DNA form, the CDR3 reads TGTGCCAGTAGCCCCCCGCCCACCTTC. It specifies CASSPPPTF.

The rearrangement uses TRBV5-4 and TRBJ2-7; possibly TRBD2 for D (6 bases). Trimming shortened V by 3 bases and J by 4 bases, and 23 bases separated the two germline ends. The length of the CDR3 is 17 residues. Germline V gives CDR1 SGHNT, CDR2 YYREEE (reference sequence). CDR3 region: CASSSLGLTGTRYEQYF. In nucleotides, the CDR3 is TGTGCCAGCAGCTCATTAGGACTAACGGGGACGAGGTACGAGCAGTACTTC. The full variable domain, completed using reference TRBV5-4 and TRBJ2-7, is ETGVTQSPTHLIKTRGQQVTLRCSSQSGHNTVSWYQQALGQGPQFIFQYYREEENGRGNFPPRFSGLQFPNYSSELNVNALELDDSALYLCASSSLGLTGTRYEQYFGPGTRLTVT.

This clonotype was detected only a few times. The V call is TRBV30, the J call TRBJ1-3; TRBD1 is a possible D gene (5 bases). The CDR3 contains 17 residues. Per germline, CDR1 GTSNPN and CDR2 SVGIG (reference sequence). Trimming shortened V by 2 bases and J by 0 bases, and 17 bases separated the two germline ends. In DNA, the CDR3 is TGTGCCTGGAGTACGACACCACAGGCACTCTCTGGAAACACCATATATTTT. It is translated as CAWSTTPQALSGNTIYF.

The V call is TRBV9, the J call TRBJ2-2; D is unresolved. Trimming removed 2 bases from V and 5 bases from J, with 19 bases in between. This CDR3 spans 17 amino acids. The germline V gene has CDR1 SGDLS and CDR2 YYNGEE. As DNA, the CDR3 is TGTGCCAGCAGCGTCAACTCACTCGGGCCAGATACCGGGGAGCTGTTTTTT. As protein: CASSVNSLGPDTGELFF.

With respect to this clonotype: It may be a read error: a sequence one base away is much more abundant. The rearrangement links TRBV30 to TRBJ1-1, with a tentative D call TRBD1 (6 bases). Germline V gives CDR1 GTSNPN, CDR2 SVGIG (reference sequence). V was trimmed by 4 bases and J by 4 bases, leaving 13 bases between them. CDR3 length equals 13 residues. The CDR3 DNA reads as TGTGCCTGGAACTACAGGGTAAGCACTGAAGCTTTCTTT. Its protein is CAWNYRVSTEAFF.

This clonotype was seen just once. Relative to the germline gene, one junction end is altered; a read error may explain this. The chain couples TRBV7-2 to TRBJ2-1; no clear D. This CDR3 contains 13 residues. The V gene's germline CDR1 is SGHTA and CDR2 FQGNSA. CDR3 bases: TGTGCCAGCAGCTTAGAGGGCTACAATGAGCAGGTCTTC. Translated, it gives CASSLEGYNEQVF.

In this sample, this clonotype turned up a few times. The chain employs TRBV13 and TRBJ2-7; no reliable D call. The germline V gene encodes CDR1 PRHDT and CDR2 FYEKMQ (reference sequence). V dropped 2 bases and J dropped 9 bases, with 11 bases sitting between them. The CDR3 sequence is 12 residues long. CDR3 DNA: TGTGCCAGCAGCTTACGACGGGTAGGGCAGTACTTC. This translates into CASSLRRVGQYF.

Details on this clonotype: One base away lies a much larger clone, so this may be a sequencing read error. J is TRBJ2-3 and V is TRBV12-3 or TRBV12-4; TRBD1 or TRBD2 may be the D gene (5 bases each). The CDR3 sequence is 14 residues long. In DNA form, the CDR3 reads TGTGTCAGCGGTCCGGACACCGACACAGATACGCAGTATTTT. It codes for CVSGPDTDTDTQYF.